The clone carrying this T cell receptor beta chain was observed once. Its specificity is not known. An assay was performed, and its level was deep. The protocol was immunoSEQ multiplex PCR, while the TCRdb copy is restricted to in-frame clones and leaves out a portion. Of 2 million to 2.5 million clones in the sample, nearly 97% were seen once. This specimen belongs to a study of shared clonotypes between healthy human individuals. Study observations and caveats: Clonotypes that were shared across a handful of donors made up roughly 5.2% of naive CD4 clonotypes. An effect of sequencing depth on clonotype sharing among donors was expected.

The trim removed 3 bases at V and 4 bases at J, leaving 11 bases unmatched. Germline V gene lookup returns CDR1 MNHEY and CDR2 SMNVEV (reference sequence). This CDR3 has 17 amino acids. CD45RA-negative memory and CD45RA+ naive subsets were split from the CD4+ cells. The rearrangement uses TRBV27 and TRBJ1-1, with TRBD1 identical over 10 bases. The receptor was derived from a man between 18 and 29 years old in good health. Source material: naive CD4+ T cells sorted from blood. Stated subset: CD45RA+ positively selected. The CDR3 DNA reads as TGTGCCAGCAGTTTTAGGGGGACAGGGGTGCGTGGCACTGAAGCTTTCTTT. It yields the protein CASSFRGTGVRGTEAFF.